Shown below are 17 T cell receptor beta chains from a single sample sequenced in a study of tumor-infiltrating lymphocytes in primary liver carcinoma. Scientists recovered RNA and DNA together from around 18-30 mg of unsorted bulk tissue. The input was 450 to 550 ng total RNA; TCR beta cDNA was made from it with a constant-region primer. Libraries covering TCR beta were generated through three nested multiplex PCR rounds (using a slightly modified ARM-PCR). PCR rounds one and two used TRBV1-TRBV30 forward primers with a C-beta reverse primer for roughly 9 cycles each. TCRdb fed the multiplex PCR reads into MiXCR, producing one record per CDR3 protein. The repertoire includes about 190,000 distinct CDR3 sequences, just under 85% of them detected once, and less than 20% sits in the top ten. Sequenced input: tumor tissue from primary liver carcinoma. These receptor sequences come from a man aged 40-49 years with primary liver carcinoma and hepatitis B virus infection.

Of note for this clonotype: Since no conserved phenylalanine or tryptophan closes the CDR3, a read error is the likely cause. The chain uses TRBV6-1 and TRBJ2-3, with D perhaps TRBD1 (5 bases). The germline V gene has CDR1 MNHNS and CDR2 SASEGT. CDR3 length: 13 residues. The CDR3 DNA reads TGTGCCAGCAGTATCGACAGCACAGGTACGCAGTATTCT. Residues: CASSIDSTGTQYS.

With respect to this clonotype: This is likely a read error, given that the CDR3 carries no conserved phenylalanine or tryptophan at its end. The DNA is omitted, as the CDR3 cannot be located on it reliably, and the CDR3 follows TCRdb's listing. This chain joins TRBV11-1 and TRBJ2-3; the D call in the table, TRBD2, was not verified against the DNA. A total of 17 residues make up the CDR3, ends included. CDR1 SGHAT and CDR2 FQDESV come from the germline V gene (reference sequence). The CDR3 reads CAGTDQVSSGSSDTLYL.

The rearrangement uses TRBV6-5 and TRBJ2-1; D may be TRBD2 (5 bases). The V gene's germline CDR1 is MNHEY and CDR2 SVGAGI. The V end was cut by 6 bases, the J end by 7 bases, with 16 bases between. The CDR3 is 14 amino acids. CDR3 sequence (DNA): TGTGCCAGCAGCTACCAGACTAATTTTAATGAGCAGTTCTTC. Translated, it gives CASSYQTNFNEQFF.

This sequence joins TRBV5-1 and TRBJ2-1, with 8 bases that match TRBD2. The CDR3 length is 16 residues. Germline CDR1 is SGHRS and CDR2 is YFSETQ. The V segment lost 4 bases and the J segment 8 bases; nucleotides outside the gene matches: 14. CDR3 DNA sequence: TGCGCCAGCAGCCACTTAGCGGGGCCTGAAGGGGATGAGCAGTTCTTC. Translated: CASSHLAGPEGDEQFF.

This clonotype was observed at least ten times. This chain uses TRBV28 with TRBJ2-2; TRBD2 matches at 11 bases. Germline CDR1 MDHEN, CDR2 SYDVKM. Trimming took 8 bases from V and 6 from J; bases not matched to a gene: 8. The CDR3 contains 15 residues. The CDR3: CASRRLAGMAGELFF. In DNA form, the CDR3 reads TGTGCCAGCCGACGACTAGCGGGAATGGCCGGGGAGCTGTTTTTT.

This clonotype was found many times. This chain uses TRBV5-1 with TRBJ2-5; 9 bases line up with TRBD1. V lost 4 bases to trimming and J lost 1 base; unmatched junction nucleotides: 8. The germline V gene has CDR1 SGHRS and CDR2 YFSETQ. The CDR3 sequence is 16 residues long. In nucleotides, the CDR3 is TGCGCCAGCAGCGGCGGGACAGGGAGATTCCAAGAGACCCAGTACTTC. Translated, it gives CASSGGTGRFQETQYF. Drawing the rest from reference TRBV5-1 and TRBJ2-5, the complete variable domain is KAGVTQTPRYLIKTRGQQVTLSCSPISGHRSVSWYQQTPGQGLQFLFEYFSETQRNKGNFPGRFSGRQFSNSRSEMNVSTLELGDSALYLCASSGGTGRFQETQYFGPGTRLLVL.

The sample holds one count of this clonotype. The conserved phenylalanine or tryptophan is not found at the CDR3 terminus, so this likely reflects a read error. The chain carries TRBV12-3 or TRBV12-4 and TRBJ1-5; D gene ambiguous. The CDR3 is 15 amino acids. CDR3 in amino acids: CASNLNRGSNQPQHS. Here the CDR3 DNA reads TGTGCCAGCAATTTAAATCGGGGTAGCAATCAGCCCCAGCATTCT.

A word on this clonotype: A read error may produce the germline difference seen at one junction end. This rearrangement joins TRBV11-1 to TRBJ2-7, with a weak D call TRBD2 (6 bases). Germline V lookup: CDR1 SGHAT, CDR2 FQDESV (reference sequence). The CDR3 runs to 15 residues. The CDR3 DNA is TGTGTCAGCATCTCATCCCGGGACTCCTCCTATGAGCAGTACTTC. Its protein is CVSISSRDSSYEQYF.

The rearrangement links TRBV11-2 to TRBJ2-1; D might be TRBD1 (6 bases). This CDR3 is built from 15 residues. V shed 2 bases and J shed 7 bases, with 15 bases lying between them. Germline V gene data show CDR1 as SGHAT and CDR2 as FQNNGV. Written as DNA, the CDR3 is TGTGCCAGCAGCTTAATGACAGGTCCTGGGAATGAGCAGTTCTTC. The encoded protein is CASSLMTGPGNEQFF.

To note about this clonotype: At one end the junction does not follow the germline gene, possibly because of a read error. The rearrangement joins TRBV4-1 to TRBJ2-2; D gene ambiguous. Germline assignment: CDR1 MGHRA and CDR2 YSYEKL. The length of the CDR3 is 14 residues. CDR3 sequence (DNA): TGCGCCAGTACCTGGACGAGGAACACCGAGGAGCTGTTTTTT. Translating it yields CASTWTRNTEELFF.

Notes on this clonotype: One end of the junction is discordant with germline, which a read error may explain. The CDR3 DNA reads TGCGCCAGAAGTTCGTCCGGGACTAGCGGGTATTCTGGGGCCAACGTCCTGACTTTC. Translation: CARSSSGTSGYSGANVLTF. The gene calls are TRBV6-5 and TRBJ2-6; 12 nucleotides agree with TRBD2. The CDR3 has 19 residues. The germline gives CDR1 MNHEY, CDR2 SVGAGI.

A note on this clonotype: One end of the junction does not line up with germline, which may come from a read error. The chain has TRBV12-3 or TRBV12-4 and TRBJ2-3; a weak D match, TRBD2 (6 bases). This CDR3 spans 14 amino acids. The CDR3: CASSSEGTPDAQYF. DNA of the CDR3: TGTGCCAGCAGTTCGGAGGGGACTCCAGATGCGCAGTATTTT.

This clonotype was detected once. V usage is TRBV12-3 or TRBV12-4 and J usage is TRBJ2-7; D uncertain. The CDR3 extends over 14 amino acids. The ends were cut back, 5 bases at V and 4 bases at J, with 15 bases in the middle. The CDR3 DNA sequence: TGTGCCAGCAGTCCCCGTCGCAGACCATACGAGCAGTACTTC. Its translation: CASSPRRRPYEQYF.

This chain joins TRBV6-2 or TRBV6-3 and TRBJ2-7, with D possibly TRBD2 on 5 matching bases. The V gene lost 9 bases and the J gene lost 2 bases, with 17 bases spanning the gap. The CDR3 length is 14 residues. From germline, CDR1 is MNHEY and CDR2 SVGEGT. The CDR3 DNA reads TGTGCCAGTATTCTCTGGGCGGGTCCCTACGAGCAGTACTTC. Its protein product is CASILWAGPYEQYF.

This clonotype was observed a single time. The chain has TRBV29-1 and TRBJ2-5, with D tentatively TRBD2 (5 bases). V gave up 5 bases and J gave up 4 bases, with 20 bases separating them. CDR3 length: 15 amino acids. Germline lookup yields CDR1 SQVTM and CDR2 ANQGSEA. CDR3 sequence reads: CSVRTSGCWAETQYF. The CDR3 nucleotides read TGCAGCGTTCGTACTAGTGGGTGTTGGGCAGAGACCCAGTACTTC.

Of note for this clonotype: At one end the junction does not follow the germline gene, possibly because of a read error. The DNA of the CDR3 is TGTGTCAGCAGTTTATCACAGGGCAAGGACTATGGCTACACCTTC. This codes for CVSSLSQGKDYGYTF. V and J are TRBV28 and TRBJ1-2, with a tentative D call TRBD1 (6 bases). The germline CDR1 and CDR2 sequences are MDHEN and SYDVKM. CDR3 size: 15 residues.

This chain joins TRBV4-2 and TRBJ2-6, with no clear D. CDR1 is LGHNA and CDR2 is YNFKEQ in the germline V gene. The CDR3 is 16 amino acids. Trimming left V 9 bases short and J 0 bases short, with 15 bases between. CDR3 region: CARSQEASSGANVLTF. The CDR3 DNA follows: TGTGCCAGAAGTCAAGAAGCAAGCTCTGGGGCCAACGTCCTGACTTTC.